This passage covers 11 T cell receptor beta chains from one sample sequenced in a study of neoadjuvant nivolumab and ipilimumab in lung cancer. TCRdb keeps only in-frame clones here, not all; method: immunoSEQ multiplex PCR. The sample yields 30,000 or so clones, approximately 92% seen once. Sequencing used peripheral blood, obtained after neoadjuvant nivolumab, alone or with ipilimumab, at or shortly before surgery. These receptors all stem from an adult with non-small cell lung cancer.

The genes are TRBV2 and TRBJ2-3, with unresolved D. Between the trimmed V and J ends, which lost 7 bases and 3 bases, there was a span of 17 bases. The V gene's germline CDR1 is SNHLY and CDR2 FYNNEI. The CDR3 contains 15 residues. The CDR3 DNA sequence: TGTGCCAGCACGAACTGGAAGAAGGGTACAGATACGCAGTATTTT. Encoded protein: CASTNWKKGTDTQYF.

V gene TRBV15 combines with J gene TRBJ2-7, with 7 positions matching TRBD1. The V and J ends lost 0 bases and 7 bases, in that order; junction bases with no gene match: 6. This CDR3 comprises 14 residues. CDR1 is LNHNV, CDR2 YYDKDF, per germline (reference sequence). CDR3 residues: CATSRDRGQWEQYF. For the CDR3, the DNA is TGTGCCACCAGCAGAGACAGGGGACAGTGGGAGCAGTACTTC.

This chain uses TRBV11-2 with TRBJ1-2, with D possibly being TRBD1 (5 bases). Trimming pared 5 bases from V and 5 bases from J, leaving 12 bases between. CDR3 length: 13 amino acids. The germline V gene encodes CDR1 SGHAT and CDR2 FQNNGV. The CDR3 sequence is CASSQGDLYGYTF. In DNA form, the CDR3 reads TGTGCCAGCAGCCAGGGTGACCTATATGGCTACACCTTC.

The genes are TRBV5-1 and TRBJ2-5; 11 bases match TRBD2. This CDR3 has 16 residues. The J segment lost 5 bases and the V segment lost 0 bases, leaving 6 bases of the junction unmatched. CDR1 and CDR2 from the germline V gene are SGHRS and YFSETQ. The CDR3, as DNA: TGCGCCAGCAGCTTGGCGACTAGCGGGGCCATCGAGACCCAGTACTTC. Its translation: CASSLATSGAIETQYF.

This chain's CDR3 is CSVEEMGGEQFF. Here the CDR3 DNA reads TGCAGCGTTGAAGAAATGGGGGGTGAGCAGTTCTTC. The rearrangement links TRBV29-1 to TRBJ2-1; D is possibly TRBD2 (6 bases). Germline V gene data show CDR1 as SQVTM and CDR2 as ANQGSEA. The V and J ends lost 0 bases and 9 bases respectively, with 9 bases between them. CDR3 size: 12 residues.

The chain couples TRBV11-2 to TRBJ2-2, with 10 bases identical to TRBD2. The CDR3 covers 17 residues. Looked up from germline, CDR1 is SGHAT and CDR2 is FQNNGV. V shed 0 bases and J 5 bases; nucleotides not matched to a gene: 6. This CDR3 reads CASSLDPASGRTGELFF. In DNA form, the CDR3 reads TGTGCCAGCAGCTTAGATCCTGCTAGCGGGAGAACCGGGGAGCTGTTTTTT.

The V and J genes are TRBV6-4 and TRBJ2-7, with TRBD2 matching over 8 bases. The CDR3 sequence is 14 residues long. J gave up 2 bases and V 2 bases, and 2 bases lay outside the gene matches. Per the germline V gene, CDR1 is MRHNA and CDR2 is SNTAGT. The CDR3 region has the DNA TGTGCCAGCAGTGACCGAGCGGGAGCCTACGAGCAGTACTTC. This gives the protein CASSDRAGAYEQYF.

CDR3 sequence: CASSATREQFF. Here the CDR3 DNA reads TGTGCCAGCAGCGCAACTAGGGAGCAGTTCTTC. The chain couples TRBV11-2 to TRBJ2-1, with D tentatively TRBD2 (5 bases). Trimming shortened V by 5 bases and J by 10 bases, and 9 bases separated the two germline ends. The CDR3 is made up of 11 amino acids. In germline, CDR1 is SGHAT, CDR2 FQNNGV.

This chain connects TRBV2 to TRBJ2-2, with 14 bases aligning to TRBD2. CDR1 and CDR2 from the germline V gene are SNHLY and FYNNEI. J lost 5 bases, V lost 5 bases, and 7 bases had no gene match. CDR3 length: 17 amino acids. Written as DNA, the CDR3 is TGTGCCAGCAGTACAGACCGACTAGCGGGAGGGACCGGGGAGCTGTTTTTT. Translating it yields CASSTDRLAGGTGELFF.

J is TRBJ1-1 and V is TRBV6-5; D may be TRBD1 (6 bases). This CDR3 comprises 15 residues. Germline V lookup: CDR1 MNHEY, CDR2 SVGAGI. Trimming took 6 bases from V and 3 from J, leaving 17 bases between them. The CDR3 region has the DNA TGTGCCAGCAGAGAGGGGGGGGGCAACGACACTGAAGCTTTCTTT. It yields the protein CASREGGGNDTEAFF.

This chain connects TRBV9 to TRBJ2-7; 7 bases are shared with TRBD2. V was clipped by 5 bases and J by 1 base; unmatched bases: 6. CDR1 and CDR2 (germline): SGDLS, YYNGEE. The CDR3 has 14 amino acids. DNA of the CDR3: TGTGCCAGCAGTCCGAGCGGGACTTCCTACGAGCAGTACTTC. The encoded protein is CASSPSGTSYEQYF.